This TCR beta chain stems from a study of blood T cell repertoires in COVID-19 (dated by TCRdb to 2020 to 2022). Context from the whole study: Collaborator samples came from the United States, Italy and Spain and covered acute and convalescent phases of COVID-19. The material from the prospective study consisted of cDNA or gDNA derived from T cells, B-cell-depleted T cells, or PBMCs. Subjects who had been exposed to COVID-19, were actively infected with it, or had recovered from it provided the deeply sampled blood TCRbeta repertoires that made up the dataset. The repertoires were made available in a free public database intended to serve as a resource for research on the immune response to SARS-CoV-2. Samples were obtained from the ongoing ImmuneRACE study (first 160 participants) and from about 1,300 subjects provided by 6 global collaborators. The sample metadata nearly always contained a de-identified subject ID, COVID-19 status, age in years and sex. Where available, HLA class I and class II types were obtained from metadata supplied by the sample provider rather than from assay-based typing.

V is pruned by 3 bases and J by 2 bases, leaving 5 bases of the junction without a gene match. The CDR3 goes from the cysteine to the phenylalanine over 15 residues. The sequence is cut down to CDR3 DNA, 45 bases in frame from base 1. The germline V gene supplies CDR1 SGHTS and CDR2 YDEGEE. TCRbeta CDR3 regions were amplified from genomic DNA using the immunoSEQ Assay, a bias-controlled multiplex PCR. Per the source publication's procedure: The number of nucleated cells in each sample was estimated from the amplification of reference gene primers within the assay. Sequence reads were collapsed and filtered to measure the absolute abundance of every unique TCRbeta CDR3 rearrangement. For each sample, productive Simpson clonality was calculated by taking the square root of Simpson's diversity index across productive rearrangements. This is the immuneACCESS table as TCRdb keeps it, with only in-frame sequences that have V and J called. A part of the clones is gone; compared with another copy, unresolved V genes explain less than half, and the rest is unexplained. Clone size and the V and J calls come from that table; the DNA yielded D and trimming. The sample table holds more than 45,000 clones, of which nearly 85% were seen once. The ten largest clonotypes hold around 8% of the sample.

Each collaborating institution followed its own protocols to collect whole blood in K2EDTA tubes. For TCRbeta analysis, collaborator samples were shipped as frozen whole blood, as isolated PBMCs, or as DNA extracted from either sample type. What the work shows at the level of the full study, not this receptor alone: How much clinical and demographic metadata was included differed by source and by participant, and the metadata was provided uncurated.

About this clone itself: Its binding antigen is unknown. No base quality information exists; no much larger clone differs at one position.

The chain was built from TRBV5-8 and TRBJ2-7; the central 10 bases match TRBD2. The sequenced material came from peripheral blood. The source of this sequence is an elderly man in a cohort sampled during active COVID-19. The DNA sequence is given as TGTGCCAGCAGCTCCCAGCTAGCGGGGGCCTACGAGCAGTACTTC. This codes for CASSSQLAGAYEQYF.